Reported below is one TCR beta chain. Its matching antigen is unknown. CDR3 size: 15 residues. Per germline, CDR1 KGHDR and CDR2 SFDVKD. With 3 bases removed from V and 5 bases from J, the gap between germline ends came to 15 bases. Cells sorted as Tregs were CD4+, CD25+ and CD127-/low. Notes on the study in general: Tumor memory CD4+ T cell TCR gene usage was found to cluster with blood and lymph node memory CD4+ cells and with lymph node naive CD4+ cells. Tumor-infiltrating Treg TCR alpha and beta sequences overlapped most with tumor naive CD4+ T cells, then blood naive.

After constant-region reverse-primer amplification, full-length variable regions underwent semi-nested PCR with Nested Universal Primer A. From the 5' RACE reads, TCRdb called clonotypes with MiXCR, one entry per CDR3 protein. The repertoire holds under 65,000 distinct CDR3 sequences, about a fifth seen once, with around 3.2% in the top ten. The sequence came from a female donor with breast cancer. The rearrangement joins TRBV24-1 to TRBJ2-5; D is unresolved. The sample was tumor-infiltrating Tregs sorted from the breast tumor. The CDR3 nucleotides are TGTGCCACCAGTGATCTGTCAGCCGACCGGGAGACCCAGTACTTC. Protein: CATSDLSADRETQYF.